Here is one TCR beta chain with its context. This specimen comes from a study of blood T cell repertoires in COVID-19. The wider study: From T cells, B-cell-depleted T cells, or PBMCs came the material, which was cDNA or gDNA.

The CDR3 loop spans 17 amino acids. Germline lookup yields CDR1 LGHNA and CDR2 YNFKEQ. V shed 2 bases and J 5 bases; nucleotides not matched to a gene: 12. Generated by immunoSEQ multiplex PCR, the TCRdb table keeps only in-frame clones and is missing some. Here the sample spans approximately 440,000 clones, 90% being singletons. The genes are TRBV4-2 and TRBJ1-1, with 9 positions matching TRBD1. Input material: PBMCs or T cells enriched from blood (not recorded which). The TCR comes from a man younger than 30 who had recovered from COVID-19. The CDR3 reads CASSQYTKRTGDTEAFF. The DNA for the CDR3 is TGTGCCAGCAGCCAATATACCAAGAGGACAGGGGATACTGAAGCTTTCTTT.